The present T cell receptor beta chain was sequenced within a study of blood T cell repertoires in COVID-19. The germline V gene encodes CDR1 SNHLY and CDR2 FYNNEI. The J segment lost 10 bases and the V segment lost 6 bases, leaving 9 bases of the junction unmatched. CDR3 length: 13 amino acids. Method: immunoSEQ multiplex PCR; TCRdb's copy keeps in-frame clones and lacks some. The repertoire holds roughly 140,000 clones, approximately 87% seen once, with 3.9% in the top ten. The V gene is TRBV2, the J gene TRBJ1-1, with 9 bases aligning to TRBD1. Sequenced: PBMCs or T cells enriched from blood (not recorded which). This TCR derives from a man between 50 and 59 years old in a cohort exposed to, infected with or recovered from COVID-19 (not recorded which). The CDR3 DNA sequence: TGTGCCAGCAGAGAGTTACCGGGACAGGGAGCTTTCTTT. Its protein product is CASRELPGQGAFF.